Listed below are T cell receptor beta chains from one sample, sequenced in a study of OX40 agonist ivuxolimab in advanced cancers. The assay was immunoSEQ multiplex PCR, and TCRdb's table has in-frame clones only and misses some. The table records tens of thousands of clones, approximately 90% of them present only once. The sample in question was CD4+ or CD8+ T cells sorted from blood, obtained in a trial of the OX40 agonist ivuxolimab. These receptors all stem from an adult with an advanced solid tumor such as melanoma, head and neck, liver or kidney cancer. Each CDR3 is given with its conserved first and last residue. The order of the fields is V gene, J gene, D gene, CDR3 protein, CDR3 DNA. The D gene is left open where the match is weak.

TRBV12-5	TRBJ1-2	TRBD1	CASGEMDRPTNYGYTF	TGTGCTAGTGGGGAAATGGACAGGCCAACTAACTATGGCTACACCTTC
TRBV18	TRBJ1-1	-	CASSLSADLNTEAFF	TGTGCCAGCTCACTATCCGCAGATCTGAACACTGAAGCTTTCTTT
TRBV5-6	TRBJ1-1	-	CASSWRGGGEAFF	TGTGCCAGCAGCTGGCGGGGAGGGGGTGAAGCTTTCTTT
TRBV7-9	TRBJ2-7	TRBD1	CASSPGQGYEQYF	TGTGCCAGCAGCCCGGGACAGGGCTACGAGCAGTACTTC
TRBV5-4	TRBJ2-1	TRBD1	CASSLHRGNPKQFF	TGTGCCAGCAGCTTGCACAGGGGGAATCCTAAGCAGTTCTTC
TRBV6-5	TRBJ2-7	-	CASSYGQPNLYYEQYF	TGTGCCAGCAGTTACGGACAGCCTAACCTTTACTACGAGCAGTACTTC
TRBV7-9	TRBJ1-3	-	CASSFDRSSGNTIYF	TGTGCCAGCAGCTTTGACAGGAGCTCTGGAAACACCATATATTTT
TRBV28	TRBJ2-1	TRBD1	CASRVTGSGPYNEQFF	TGTGCCAGCAGGGTGACAGGGTCGGGCCCTTACAATGAGCAGTTCTTC
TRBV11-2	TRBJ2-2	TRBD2	CASLVGLAGPGELFF	TGTGCCAGCCTAGTAGGGCTAGCGGGACCCGGGGAGCTGTTTTTT
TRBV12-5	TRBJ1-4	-	CASGAGQPSTNEKLFF	TGTGCTAGTGGAGCTGGACAGCCGTCCACTAATGAAAAACTGTTTTTT
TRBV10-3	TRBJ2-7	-	CAISEGPLNANEQYF	TGTGCCATCAGTGAAGGGCCGCTTAATGCTAACGAGCAGTACTTC
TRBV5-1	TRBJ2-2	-	CASKPTNTGELFF	TGCGCCAGCAAACCAACGAACACCGGGGAGCTGTTTTTT
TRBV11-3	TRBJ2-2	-	CASSLATNTGELFF	TGTGCCAGCAGCTTAGCGACGAACACCGGGGAGCTGTTTTTT
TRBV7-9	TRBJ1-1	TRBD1	CASSLGDRGSREAFF	TGTGCCAGCAGCTTAGGCGACAGGGGATCACGCGAAGCTTTCTTT
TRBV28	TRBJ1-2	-	CASSLFKGNYGYTF	TGTGCCAGCAGTTTATTTAAGGGTAACTATGGCTACACCTTC
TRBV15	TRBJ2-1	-	CATSREIGGIYNEQFF	TGTGCCACCAGCAGAGAAATAGGCGGGATTTACAATGAGCAGTTCTTC
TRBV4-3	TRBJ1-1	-	CASSQEIRGTEAFF	TGCGCCAGCAGCCAAGAAATTCGGGGCACTGAAGCTTTCTTT
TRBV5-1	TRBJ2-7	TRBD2	CASSELAGGLDEQYF	TGCGCCAGCAGCGAACTAGCGGGAGGGCTCGACGAGCAGTACTTC
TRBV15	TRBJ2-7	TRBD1	CATSRGQGANDEQYF	TGTGCCACCAGCAGGGGACAGGGGGCCAACGACGAGCAGTACTTC
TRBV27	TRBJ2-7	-	CASSPSPSGEQYF	TGTGCCAGCAGTCCCTCACCATCAGGAGAGCAGTACTTC